A single sample gave rise to the 20 T cell receptor beta chains below, sequenced in a study of human T cells and chemical hapten exposure. Time point: pre-sensitization, week 0. As for treatment: therapeutic diphenylcyclopropenone sensitization with weekly scalp DPC. The authors extracted total RNA from unfractionated whole blood. MiXCR, run by TCRdb on the RACE reads, gives a single entry per CDR3 protein. In the table there are 33,000 or so distinct CDR3 sequences, 9.5% to 15% of which are singletons. Specimen: whole blood, collected in connection with sensitization to the hapten diphenylcyclopropenone (DPC). The source is a woman in her 40s with alopecia areata. Some clones in this sample may be carry-over from other donors' samples.

By proportion, this clonotype is medium-sized (0.01 to 0.1%). The chain has TRBV9 and TRBJ2-3, with 8 bases lining up with TRBD1. Germline CDR1 is SGDLS and CDR2 is YYNGEE. The CDR3 sequence is 17 residues long. Trimming took 3 bases from V and 3 from J; bases not matched to a gene: 12. CDR3 protein: CASSGGTGWGKTDTQYF. The CDR3 DNA is TGTGCCAGCAGCGGAGGGACAGGTTGGGGAAAAACAGATACGCAGTATTTT.

This clonotype was counted at least ten times. This chain joins TRBV29-1 and TRBJ2-1; perhaps TRBD1 as D (6 bases). Germline V CDR1 and CDR2: SQVTM, ANQGSEA. This CDR3 is 13 amino acids long. Trimming took 1 base from V and 6 from J, leaving 10 bases between them. This CDR3 reads CSVEVGTFNEQFF. The DNA for the CDR3 is TGCAGCGTTGAAGTTGGGACATTCAATGAGCAGTTCTTC.

This clonotype is medium-sized by share. The rearrangement links TRBV7-9 to TRBJ1-6; 7 nucleotides align to TRBD1. Unmatched junction bases numbered 2, after V lost 10 bases and J lost 5 bases. Germline V CDR1 and CDR2: SEHNR, FQNEAQ (reference sequence). The CDR3 totals 12 residues. This CDR3 reads CATQGDNSPLHF. The CDR3 nucleotides read TGTGCCACCCAGGGGGATAATTCACCCCTCCACTTT.

This clonotype has only a few counts. The chain uses TRBV6-2 or TRBV6-3 and TRBJ2-3; 10 nucleotides agree with TRBD2. The V and J ends lost 2 bases and 6 bases, in that order; junction bases with no gene match: 17. CDR3 length equals 19 residues. In germline, CDR1 is MNHEY, CDR2 SVGEGT. The CDR3 bases are TGTGCCAGCAGTTACGGTAGCGGGAGGAGTCCAACGATCCCGGATACGCAGTATTTT. Amino acids: CASSYGSGRSPTIPDTQYF.

This clonotype was seen at least ten times. The chain recombines TRBV19 with TRBJ2-1, with 13 bases aligning to TRBD2. CDR3 length: 14 amino acids. V shed 7 bases, J shed 6 bases, and the junction held 3 bases outside the gene matches. CDR1 is LNHDA and CDR2 is SQIVND in the germline V gene (reference sequence). For the CDR3, the DNA is TGTGCCAGTACTCGGACTAGCGGGGGCAATGAGCAGTTCTTC. Its translation: CASTRTSGGNEQFF.

This clonotype came up once. CDR3 sequence (DNA): TGTGCCAGCAGCCGTGGCGGGGGGGCCCCCGGGGAGCTGTTTTTT. Translated: CASSRGGGAPGELFF. The gene calls are TRBV11-2 and TRBJ2-2; 9 nucleotides align to TRBD2. V shed 5 bases, J shed 6 bases, and the junction held 7 bases outside the gene matches. The CDR3 consists of 15 residues. The V gene's germline CDR1 is SGHAT and CDR2 FQNNGV.

In this sample, this clonotype turned up many times. The chain uses TRBV23-1 and TRBJ2-1, with D unclear. TRBV23-1 is labeled an ORF, and its function is uncertain. CDR3 size: 17 residues. The germline V and J ends were trimmed by 0 bases and 2 bases, with 14 bases remaining between them. The CDR3 DNA follows: TGCGCCAGCAGTCAATCCCCGCAGGATACCCCCTACAATGAGCAGTTCTTC. It translates to CASSQSPQDTPYNEQFF.

In this sample, this clonotype turned up many times. This chain links TRBV12-3 or TRBV12-4 with TRBJ2-5; 7 bases are shared with TRBD2. Losses at the gene ends were 0 bases for V and 5 bases for J; bases not matched to a gene: 0. The CDR3 spans 13 residues. CDR3 amino acids: CASSLARGETQYF. In DNA form, the CDR3 reads TGTGCCAGCAGTTTAGCGCGGGGGGAGACCCAGTACTTC.

In this sample, this clonotype turned up many times. The chain carries TRBV20-1 and TRBJ1-4; TRBD1 aligns across 10 bases. Germline loops: CDR1 DFQATT, CDR2 SNEGSKA (reference sequence). V dropped 6 bases and J dropped 3; count of bases not matched to a gene: 4. The CDR3 totals 14 residues. The CDR3 bases are TGCAGTGCGGAAGGACAGGGGGCTAATGAAAAACTGTTTTTT. As protein: CSAEGQGANEKLFF.

The V and J genes are TRBV28 and TRBJ2-7; no clear D gene. Trimming took off 6 bases at V and 4 bases at J, with 10 bases between the two ends. The germline V gene has CDR1 MDHEN and CDR2 SYDVKM. The CDR3 has 12 amino acids. The CDR3 nucleotides read TGTGCCAGCAGCCTGACTCAATACGAGCAGTACTTC. It translates to CASSLTQYEQYF.

This clonotype was seen ten or more times. The gene calls are TRBV24-1 and TRBJ2-1; possible D gene TRBD2, 5 bases. Trimming cost V 4 bases and J 4 bases, with 22 bases left between them. The germline V gene has CDR1 KGHDR and CDR2 SFDVKD. This CDR3 is built from 18 residues. The CDR3 protein is CATSEGPRGRGQYNEQFF. The CDR3 coding sequence is TGTGCCACCAGTGAGGGCCCTAGAGGGCGTGGCCAATACAATGAGCAGTTCTTC.

This clonotype has ten or more counts. The rearrangement links TRBV29-1 to TRBJ1-1; D perhaps matches TRBD1 (5 bases). The V gene's germline CDR1 is SQVTM and CDR2 ANQGSEA. Trimming took off 6 bases at V and 5 bases at J, with 10 bases between the two ends. The CDR3 covers 11 residues. This CDR3 reads CSVAGPTEAFF. The CDR3 DNA is TGCAGCGTCGCGGGACCTACTGAAGCTTTCTTT.

Points on this clonotype: It is likely a read error, because the conserved phenylalanine at the end of the CDR3 is missing. It is unclear where the CDR3 begins or ends on the DNA, so no DNA is shown, and the CDR3 is as TCRdb lists it. This chain uses TRBV28 with TRBJ2-1; TRBD1, the table's D call, was not compared with the DNA. Germline loops: CDR1 MDHEN, CDR2 SYDVKM. The CDR3 region is 12 residues in length, termini included. CDR3 loop: CASSPGQGAQRI.

CDR3 in DNA: TGCGCCAGCAGCTTCATTGCAGGAGGTTATGGCTACACCTTC. Amino acids: CASSFIAGGYGYTF. The gene calls are TRBV5-1 and TRBJ1-2; D gene ambiguous. Trimming pared 2 bases from V and 5 bases from J, leaving 13 bases between. The germline gives CDR1 SGHRS, CDR2 YFSETQ. This CDR3 region has 14 residues.

This chain links TRBV15 with TRBJ2-3, with D unclear. The V gene lost 0 bases and the J gene lost 0 bases, with 7 bases spanning the gap. Germline assignment: CDR1 LNHNV and CDR2 YYDKDF (reference sequence). This CDR3 is 15 amino acids long. The CDR3 DNA sequence: TGTGCCACCAGCAGAGATGAGACTAGCACAGATACGCAGTATTTT. This encodes CATSRDETSTDTQYF.

The chain has TRBV12-3 or TRBV12-4 and TRBJ1-1; D not certain. CDR3 length: 13 residues. Trimming removed 3 bases from V and 0 bases from J, with 5 bases in between. CDR3 in amino acids: CASSFQMNTEAFF. The CDR3 coding sequence is TGTGCCAGCAGTTTTCAGATGAACACTGAAGCTTTCTTT.

This clonotype showed up many times. The chain couples TRBV10-2 to TRBJ2-3; 9 bases are a match to TRBD1. The CDR3 spans 14 residues. Germline loops: CDR1 WSHSY, CDR2 SAAADI. Trimming at V came to 8 bases and at J to 4 bases, leaving 7 bases not matched to a gene. The CDR3, as DNA: TGCGCCAGCGCGGACAGGGGAGGCGCAGATACGCAGTATTTT. It specifies CASADRGGADTQYF.

To note about this clonotype: This may be a read error, as it is one base from a much larger clone. This sequence joins TRBV20-1 and TRBJ2-7, with 10 bases fitting TRBD2. This CDR3 region has 14 residues. Germline CDR1 is DFQATT and CDR2 is SNEGSKA (reference sequence). For the CDR3, the DNA is TGCAGTGTTTCTAGCGGGGGCCGCTCCTACGGGCAGTACTTC. Its translation: CSVSSGGRSYGQYF.

This chain connects TRBV19 to TRBJ2-4; D is uncertain. Germline assignment: CDR1 LNHDA and CDR2 SQIVND (reference sequence). Trimming took off 5 bases at V and 7 bases at J, with 9 bases between the two ends. The CDR3 contains 12 residues. In DNA form, the CDR3 reads TGTGCCAGTAGTTTTGTAGGGAACATTCAGTACTTC. Translated, it gives CASSFVGNIQYF.

The V call is TRBV21-1, the J call TRBJ2-3; the table's TRBD2 call for D was not verified on the DNA. TRBV21-1 is a pseudogene. CDR3 length: 17 amino acids. The CDR3 DNA is TGTGCCAGCAGCAAAGAGAGTAGCGGGGCCCAGGGGGATACGCAGTATTTT. This sequence encodes CASSKESSGAQGDTQYF.